The 24 T cell receptor beta chains in this list originate from one sample, sequenced in a study of blood T cell repertoires in COVID-19. The assay was immunoSEQ multiplex PCR, and TCRdb's table has in-frame clones only and misses some. This sample has just over 90,000 clones; approximately 80% occur once, and the top ten carry 16%. What was sequenced was peripheral blood. Receptors were obtained from a human donor in a cohort sampled during active COVID-19.

This clone was counted a single time. The J gene is TRBJ1-5, the V gene TRBV4-1, with no clear D. V was shortened by 4 bases and J by 4 bases, with 8 bases between the two germline ends. Germline lookup yields CDR1 MGHRA and CDR2 YSYEKL. The CDR3 length is 13 residues. The CDR3 DNA follows: TGCGCCAGCAGCCTAGATATTAATCAGCCCCAGCATTTT. Amino acid sequence: CASSLDINQPQHF.

This chain uses TRBV19 with TRBJ2-2; 10 bases fit TRBD2. V was pared by 3 bases and J by 4 bases, with 8 bases of the junction left unmatched. CDR1 LNHDA and CDR2 SQIVND come from the germline V gene (reference sequence). The CDR3 consists of 17 residues. The CDR3 DNA is TGTGCCAGTAGTATCCCCCCCAGCGGGAGGGCCACCGGGGAGCTGTTTTTT. Protein sequence: CASSIPPSGRATGELFF.

V usage is TRBV4-2 and J usage is TRBJ2-2, with 8 bases matching TRBD2. The V and J ends lost 1 base and 5 bases, in that order; junction bases with no gene match: 12. Germline V gives CDR1 LGHNA, CDR2 YNFKEQ. CDR3 length: 18 residues. The CDR3 DNA sequence: TGTGCCAGCAGCCAAGTCCCTGGGCGGGGGGTAGGGACCGGGGAGCTGTTTTTT. Translation: CASSQVPGRGVGTGELFF.

The chain is built from TRBV6-6 and TRBJ2-2, with a possible D match to TRBD2 (5 bases). CDR3 size: 15 residues. Germline assignment: CDR1 MNHNY and CDR2 SVGAGI (reference sequence). V dropped 6 bases and J dropped 0 bases, with 11 bases sitting between them. Here the CDR3 reads CASSLVGANTGELFF. DNA for the CDR3: TGTGCCAGCAGCCTCGTGGGAGCGAACACCGGGGAGCTGTTTTTT.

The rearrangement links TRBV18 to TRBJ2-3; 7 bases align to TRBD2. Trimming removed 4 bases from V and 4 bases from J; junction bases left unmatched: 8. The CDR3 runs 15 residues. The germline V gene encodes CDR1 KGHSH and CDR2 LQKENI. The CDR3 DNA is TGTGCCAGCTCACTCTCTACCCTAGCGGCAGATACGCAGTATTTT. Its translation: CASSLSTLAADTQYF.

V and J are TRBV19 and TRBJ2-6; D gene ambiguous. With 9 bases removed from V and 11 bases from J, the gap between germline ends came to 5 bases. Germline values: CDR1 LNHDA, CDR2 SQIVND (reference sequence). The CDR3 loop spans 9 amino acids. The CDR3 nucleotides are TGTGCCAGCTCCTACGTCCTGACTTTC. It translates to CASSYVLTF.

The V and J genes are TRBV28 and TRBJ2-2, with D possibly matching TRBD1 (6 bases). The CDR3 sequence is 16 residues long. Between the trimmed V and J ends, which lost 2 bases and 4 bases, there was a span of 14 bases. CDR1 MDHEN and CDR2 SYDVKM come from the germline V gene. In DNA, the CDR3 is TGTGCCAGCAGTTTAGCATCCGGGACAACCACCGGGGAGCTGTTTTTT. It codes for CASSLASGTTTGELFF.

This clone occurred once. The J gene is TRBJ2-5, the V gene TRBV2, with D possibly matching TRBD2 (5 bases). Trimming cost V 4 bases and J 2 bases, with 11 bases left between them. There are 14 residues in the CDR3. The germline V gene encodes CDR1 SNHLY and CDR2 FYNNEI. CDR3 region: CASSAGTNQETQYF. CDR3 coding DNA: TGTGCCAGCAGTGCGGGAACGAATCAAGAGACCCAGTACTTC.

The chain joins TRBV19 to TRBJ2-1; TRBD1 agrees at 7 bases. CDR3 size: 13 residues. After removal of 7 bases from V and 6 bases from J, the junction contained 6 bases not matched to a gene. In germline, CDR1 is LNHDA, CDR2 SQIVND (reference sequence). The CDR3 sequence: CASNPDRSNEQFF. DNA for the CDR3: TGTGCCAGTAATCCGGACAGGTCCAATGAGCAGTTCTTC.

J is TRBJ2-6 and V is TRBV5-4; TRBD1 agrees at 8 bases. The CDR3 extends over 17 amino acids. The V gene's germline CDR1 is SGHNT and CDR2 YYREEE (reference sequence). After removal of 5 bases from V and 0 bases from J, the junction contained 7 bases not matched to a gene. CDR3 residues: CASRPGTGDSGANVLTF. DNA for the CDR3: TGTGCCAGCAGACCCGGGACAGGAGACTCTGGGGCCAACGTCCTGACTTTC.

V is TRBV30 and J is TRBJ1-2, with TRBD1 matching over 8 bases. V dropped 3 bases and J dropped 0; count of bases not matched to a gene: 6. CDR1 GTSNPN and CDR2 SVGIG come from the germline V gene (reference sequence). CDR3 size: 15 residues. In DNA, the CDR3 is TGTGCCTGGAGCCCGGGACAGGCAGCTAACTATGGCTACACCTTC. It yields the protein CAWSPGQAANYGYTF.

The V and J genes are TRBV7-9 and TRBJ2-1; 7 bases are shared with TRBD2. Germline values: CDR1 SEHNR, CDR2 FQNEAQ (reference sequence). The trim removed 6 bases at V and 2 bases at J, leaving 10 bases unmatched. This CDR3 region has 16 residues. Here the CDR3 DNA reads TGTGCCAGCAGACTTAAAAGCGGGGCCACCTACAATGAGCAGTTCTTC. Its protein is CASRLKSGATYNEQFF.

The rearrangement links TRBV7-3 to TRBJ2-7; 10 positions match TRBD1. CDR1 and CDR2 from the germline V gene are SGHTA and FQGTGA. CDR3 size: 16 residues. V gave up 10 bases and J gave up 4 bases; unmatched junction bases: 16. The CDR3 DNA sequence: TGTGCCAACTTCTGCCTGACCGGGACAGGGGCGTACGAGCAGTACTTC. This codes for CANFCLTGTGAYEQYF. Variable domain in full (rest from reference TRBV7-3 and TRBJ2-7): GAGVSQTPSNKVTEKGKYVELRCDPISGHTALYWYRQSLGQGPEFLIYFQGTGAADDSGLPNDRFFAVRPEGSVSTLKIQRTERGDSAVYLCANFCLTGTGAYEQYFGPGTRLTVT.

The chain couples TRBV4-2 to TRBJ2-1, with 11 bases that match TRBD2. J lost 15 bases, V lost 0 bases, and 7 bases had no gene match. There are 14 residues in the CDR3. In germline, CDR1 is LGHNA, CDR2 YNFKEQ. CDR3 protein: CASSQDLLAGGRFF. The CDR3 bases are TGTGCCAGCAGCCAAGATCTGCTAGCGGGGGGCAGGTTCTTC.

The chain combines TRBV28 with TRBJ2-3; D is possibly TRBD1 (5 bases). This CDR3 is 15 amino acids long. Germline-derived CDR1 and CDR2 are MDHEN and SYDVKM. V lost 2 bases to trimming and J lost 4 bases, with 13 bases between them. The CDR3 region is CASSLGQGGPDTQYF. The CDR3 bases are TGTGCCAGCAGTTTAGGTCAGGGTGGGCCAGATACGCAGTATTTT.

V usage is TRBV21-1 and J usage is TRBJ1-2; the D segment call TRBD1 is taken from the table without a DNA check. TRBV21-1 is a pseudogene. The CDR3 runs to 16 residues. The CDR3 DNA sequence: TGTGCCAGCAGCACAGAGGGGACAGCGGCGGGCTATGGCTACACCTTC. It codes for CASSTEGTAAGYGYTF.

The chain uses TRBV11-3 and TRBJ2-7; TRBD2 might be the D (6 bases). Germline V gene sequence: CDR1 SGHNT, CDR2 YENEEA. V gave up 5 bases and J gave up 7 bases, with 12 bases separating them. The CDR3 loop spans 12 amino acids. The CDR3 sequence: CASSPDGREQYF. The CDR3 coding sequence is TGTGCCAGCAGCCCCGATGGGAGGGAGCAGTACTTC. Complete variable domain (other parts from reference TRBV11-3 and TRBJ2-7): EAGVVQSPRYKIIEKKQPVAFWCNPISGHNTLYWYLQNLGQGPELLIRYENEEAVDDSQLPKDRFSAERLKGVDSTLKIQPAELGDSAVYLCASSPDGREQYFGPGTRLTVT.

The V gene is TRBV7-2, the J gene TRBJ1-1, with 8 nucleotides matching TRBD1. This CDR3 has 13 amino acids. V lost 6 bases, J lost 4 bases, and 4 bases stayed unmatched. The germline CDR1 and CDR2 sequences are SGHTA and FQGNSA. CDR3 nucleotide sequence: TGTGCCAGCAGATCTACAGGGGGCACTGAAGCTTTCTTT. It encodes CASRSTGGTEAFF.

This chain links TRBV7-3 with TRBJ2-6, with 15 bases identical to TRBD2. The CDR3 covers 19 residues. Germline V lookup: CDR1 SGHTA, CDR2 FQGTGA. Trimming cost V 5 bases and J 0 bases; bases outside gene matches: 5. The CDR3 bases are TGTGCCAGCAGCCCCGGACTAGCGGGAGGGAGCTCTGGGGCCAACGTCCTGACTTTC. Translating gives CASSPGLAGGSSGANVLTF.

This clone showed up just once. The CDR3 region is CASSLNSGGYGYTF. For the CDR3, the DNA is TGTGCCAGCAGTTTAAACTCAGGAGGCTATGGCTACACCTTC. V and J are TRBV28 and TRBJ1-2; D not resolved. The V end was cut by 2 bases, the J end by 4 bases, with 11 bases between. Germline V gene data show CDR1 as MDHEN and CDR2 as SYDVKM. The CDR3 has 14 amino acids.

In its sample, this clone was seen a few times. V gene TRBV5-1 combines with J gene TRBJ1-1; 11 bases agree with TRBD1. Unmatched junction bases numbered 5, after V lost 4 bases and J lost 6 bases. This CDR3 has 14 residues. Germline CDR1 reads SGHRS; CDR2 reads YFSETQ. CDR3 protein: CASSRTGGRAEAFF. CDR3 DNA: TGCGCCAGCAGCAGGACAGGGGGCCGGGCTGAAGCTTTCTTT.

The chain couples TRBV19 to TRBJ1-5; 8 bases agree with TRBD1. CDR1 and CDR2 (germline): LNHDA, SQIVND (reference sequence). The CDR3 runs 14 residues. Losses at the gene ends were 4 bases for V and 6 bases for J; bases not matched to a gene: 5. CDR3 coding DNA: TGTGCCAGTAGTAACAGGCAGGGGGCTCAGCCCCAGCATTTT. Translating gives CASSNRQGAQPQHF.

V usage is TRBV4-1 and J usage is TRBJ2-3; D unclear. Trimming pared 4 bases from V and 0 bases from J, leaving 11 bases between. The length of the CDR3 is 15 residues. In germline, CDR1 is MGHRA, CDR2 YSYEKL. The CDR3 DNA reads as TGCGCCAGCAGCCTTCGGGTTCCCAGCACAGATACGCAGTATTTT. Amino acid sequence: CASSLRVPSTDTQYF.

This clone was counted a single time. The CDR3 protein is CATSSSGATQETQYF. The DNA of the CDR3 is TGTGCCACCAGCAGTAGCGGGGCCACCCAAGAGACCCAGTACTTC. The chain joins TRBV15 to TRBJ2-5; 8 nucleotides line up with TRBD2. Looked up from germline, CDR1 is LNHNV and CDR2 is YYDKDF (reference sequence). V lost 3 bases and J lost 1; bases outside the gene matches: 4. CDR3 length: 15 amino acids. Complete variable domain (other parts from reference TRBV15 and TRBJ2-5): DAMVIQNPRYQVTQFGKPVTLSCSQTLNHNVMYWYQQKSSQAPKLLFHYYDKDFNNEADTPDNFQSRRPNTSFCFLDIRSPGLGDTAMYLCATSSSGATQETQYFGPGTRLLVL.